In this sample, the clone carrying this T cell receptor beta chain turned up a few times. Its target is not known. This sample is part of a study of radiation and T cells in renal cell carcinoma. Study-level findings and limits: In blood, top tumor clones expanded by 2 weeks, shrinking by 4.

Time point noted: blood 4 weeks post-SBRT, at nephrectomy. This sample's treatment: 15 Gy SBRT to primary tumor, nephrectomy 4 weeks later. Nephrectomy followed 15 Gy stereotactic body radiation by 4 weeks. Serial blood draws occurred at baseline and 2 and 4 weeks post-SBRT. Clear cell pathology was present in this patient's renal cell carcinoma. This CDR3 has 14 residues. The V end lost 4 bases, the J end lost 7 bases, and 13 bases lay between the germline ends. The V gene's germline CDR1 is MNHEY and CDR2 SVGAGI. Profiling relied on immunoSEQ multiplex PCR, and the TCRdb table lists in-frame clones only, not all of them. The sample carries 120,000 to 150,000 clones, 65% to 90% recorded once.

This sequence originates from a woman aged 45-65 years with renal cell carcinoma. This material consisted of blood, taken from a patient whose treatment included radiotherapy and nephrectomy. The V and J genes are TRBV6-5 and TRBJ1-4; D is possibly TRBD1 (5 bases). The DNA of the CDR3 is TGTGCCAGCAGTTCTTCAGGACATTTTGAAAAACTGTTTTTT. Residues: CASSSSGHFEKLFF.